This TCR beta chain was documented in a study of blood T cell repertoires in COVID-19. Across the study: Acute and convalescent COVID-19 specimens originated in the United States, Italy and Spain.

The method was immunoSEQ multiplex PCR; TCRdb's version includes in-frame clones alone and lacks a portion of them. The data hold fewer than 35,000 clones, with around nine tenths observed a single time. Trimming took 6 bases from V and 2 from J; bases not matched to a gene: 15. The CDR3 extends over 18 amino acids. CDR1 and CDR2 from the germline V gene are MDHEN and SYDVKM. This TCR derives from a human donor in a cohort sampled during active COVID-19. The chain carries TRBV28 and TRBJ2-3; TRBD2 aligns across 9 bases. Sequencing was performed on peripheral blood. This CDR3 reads CASRTGTSSLAPTDTQYF. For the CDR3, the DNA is TGTGCCAGCAGGACCGGGACTAGCAGCTTGGCCCCCACAGATACGCAGTATTTT.